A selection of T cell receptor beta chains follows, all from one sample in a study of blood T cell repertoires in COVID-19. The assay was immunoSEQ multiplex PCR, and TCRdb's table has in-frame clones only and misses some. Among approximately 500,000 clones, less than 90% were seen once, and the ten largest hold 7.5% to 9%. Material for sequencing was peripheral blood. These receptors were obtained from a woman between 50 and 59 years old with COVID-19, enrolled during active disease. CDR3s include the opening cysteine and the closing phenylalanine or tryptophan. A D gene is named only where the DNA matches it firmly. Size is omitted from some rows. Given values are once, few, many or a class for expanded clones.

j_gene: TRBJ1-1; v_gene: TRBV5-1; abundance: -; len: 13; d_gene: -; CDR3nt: TGCGCCAGCAGCTGGGGGCCTCAAAATGAAGCTTTCTTT; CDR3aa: CASSWGPQNEAFF
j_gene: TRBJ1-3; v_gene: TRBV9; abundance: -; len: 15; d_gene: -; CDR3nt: TGTGCCAGCAGCGTAGATGGGGCGAGTGGAAACACCATATATTTT; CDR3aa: CASSVDGASGNTIYF
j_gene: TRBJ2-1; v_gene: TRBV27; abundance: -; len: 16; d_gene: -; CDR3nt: TGTGCCAGCAGTTTAGAAAGGACAAGGCTAGGGAATGAGCAGTTCTTC; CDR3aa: CASSLERTRLGNEQFF
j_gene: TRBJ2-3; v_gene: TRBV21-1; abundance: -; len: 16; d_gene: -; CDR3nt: TGTGCCAGCCTGGAAGGGACTAGCTTGAGCACAGATACGCAGTATTTT; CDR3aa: CASLEGTSLSTDTQYF
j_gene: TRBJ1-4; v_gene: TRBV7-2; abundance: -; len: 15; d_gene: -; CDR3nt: TGTGCCAGCAGGTTACAGGGTGCAGCTAATGAAAAACTGTTTTTT; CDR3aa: CASRLQGAANEKLFF
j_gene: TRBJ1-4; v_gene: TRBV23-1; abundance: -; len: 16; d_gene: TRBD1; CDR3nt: TGCGCCAGCAGTCAAGAGACAGGGATCCGAAATGAAAAACTGTTTTTT; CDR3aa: CASSQETGIRNEKLFF
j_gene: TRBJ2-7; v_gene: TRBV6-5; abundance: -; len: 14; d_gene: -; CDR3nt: TGTGCCAGCAGTTACTCTCGGACATCCTACGAGCAGTACTTC; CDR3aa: CASSYSRTSYEQYF
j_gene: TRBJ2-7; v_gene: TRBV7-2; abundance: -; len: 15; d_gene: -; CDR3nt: TGTGCCAGCAGCCCGGGACTTAGGAAAGAATACGAGCAGTACTTC; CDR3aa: CASSPGLRKEYEQYF
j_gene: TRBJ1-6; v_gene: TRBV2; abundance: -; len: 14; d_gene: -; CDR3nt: TGTGCCAGCAGTGACGGCGGGGGAGCTTCACCCCTCCACTTT; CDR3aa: CASSDGGGASPLHF
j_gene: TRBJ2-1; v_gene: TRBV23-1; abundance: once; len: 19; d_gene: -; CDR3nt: TGCGCCAGCAGTCAATCCCCACCTCCGGACAGCGGGGACCACAATGAGCAGTTCTTC; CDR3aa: CASSQSPPPDSGDHNEQFF
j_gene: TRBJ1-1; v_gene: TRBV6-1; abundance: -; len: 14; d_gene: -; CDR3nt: TGTGCCAGCAGTGAAGTCGGGGGGCGCACTGAAGCTTTCTTT; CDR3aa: CASSEVGGRTEAFF
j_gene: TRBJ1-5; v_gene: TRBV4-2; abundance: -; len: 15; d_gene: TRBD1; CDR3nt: TGTGCCAGCAGCCATGGACAGGGGGCCGGGCAGCCCCAGCATTTT; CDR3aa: CASSHGQGAGQPQHF
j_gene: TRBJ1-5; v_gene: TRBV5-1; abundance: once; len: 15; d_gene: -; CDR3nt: TGCGCCAGCAGCTTGGATCCTTCGGGCAATCAGCCCCAGCATTTT; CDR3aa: CASSLDPSGNQPQHF
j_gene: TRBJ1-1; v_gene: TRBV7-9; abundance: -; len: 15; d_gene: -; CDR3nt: TGTGCCAGCAGCCCCGACGGACACCCGAACACTGAAGCTTTCTTT; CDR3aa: CASSPDGHPNTEAFF
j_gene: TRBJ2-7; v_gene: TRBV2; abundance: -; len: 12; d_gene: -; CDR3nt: TGTGCCAGCAGGGCCCGGGGCTACGAGCAGTACTTC; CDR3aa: CASRARGYEQYF
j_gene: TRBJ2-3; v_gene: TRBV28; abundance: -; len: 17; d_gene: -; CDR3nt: TGTGCCAGCAGTTTATTAACAGGGTGGAGTAGCACAGATACGCAGTATTTT; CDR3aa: CASSLLTGWSSTDTQYF
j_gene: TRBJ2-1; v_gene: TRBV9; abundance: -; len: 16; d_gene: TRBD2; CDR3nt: TGTGCCAGCACGTCCAAAAAGACTAGCGGCTACAATGAGCAGTTCTTC; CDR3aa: CASTSKKTSGYNEQFF
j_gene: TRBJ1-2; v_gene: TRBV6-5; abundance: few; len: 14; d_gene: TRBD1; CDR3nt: TGTGCCAGCAAACCGGGACAGGGGAACTATGGCTACACCTTC; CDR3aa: CASKPGQGNYGYTF
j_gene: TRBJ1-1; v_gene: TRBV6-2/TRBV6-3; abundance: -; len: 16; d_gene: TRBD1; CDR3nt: TGTGCCAGCAGTCACCGACAGGGAACCATGAACACTGAAGCTTTCTTT; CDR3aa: CASSHRQGTMNTEAFF
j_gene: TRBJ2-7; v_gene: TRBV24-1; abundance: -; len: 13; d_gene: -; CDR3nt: TGTGCCACCAGTGGGCAGGGGGGAAGGGAGCAGTACTTC; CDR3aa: CATSGQGGREQYF
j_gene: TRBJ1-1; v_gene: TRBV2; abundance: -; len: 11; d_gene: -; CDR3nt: TGTGCCAGCAGGGGGGGACGGGAAGCTTTCTTT; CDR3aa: CASRGGREAFF
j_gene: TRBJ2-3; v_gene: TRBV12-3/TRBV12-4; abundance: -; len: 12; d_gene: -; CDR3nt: TGTGCCAGCAGCGGGGGAGCGGATACGCAGTATTTT; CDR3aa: CASSGGADTQYF